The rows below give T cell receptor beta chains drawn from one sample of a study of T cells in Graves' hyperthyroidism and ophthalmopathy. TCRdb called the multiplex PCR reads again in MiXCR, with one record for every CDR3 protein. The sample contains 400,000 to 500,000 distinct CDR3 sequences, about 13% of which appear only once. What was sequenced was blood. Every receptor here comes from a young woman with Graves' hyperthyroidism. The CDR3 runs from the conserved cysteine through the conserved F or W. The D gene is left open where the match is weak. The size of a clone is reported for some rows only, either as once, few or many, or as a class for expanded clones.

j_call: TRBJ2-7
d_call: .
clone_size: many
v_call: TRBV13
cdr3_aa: CASRPRGVTYEQYF
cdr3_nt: TGTGCCAGCAGGCCCCGGGGTGTAACCTACGAGCAGTACTTC

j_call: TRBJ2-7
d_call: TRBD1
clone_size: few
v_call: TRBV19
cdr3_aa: CASMVRTGNYEQYF
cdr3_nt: TGTGCCAGTATGGTGAGGACAGGGAACTACGAGCAGTACTTC

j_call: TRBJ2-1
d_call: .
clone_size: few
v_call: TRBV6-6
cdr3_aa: CASSYSDSEQFF
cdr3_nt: TGTGCCAGCAGTTACTCAGACAGTGAGCAGTTCTTC

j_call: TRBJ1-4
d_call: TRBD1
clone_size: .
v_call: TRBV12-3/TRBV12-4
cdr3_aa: CASSGQGLNEKLFF
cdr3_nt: TGTGCCAGCAGCGGACAGGGGCTGAATGAAAAACTGTTTTTT

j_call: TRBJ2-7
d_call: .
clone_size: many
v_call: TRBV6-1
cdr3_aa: CASSQDRARGYEQYF
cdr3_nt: TGTGCCAGCAGTCAAGACCGCGCTAGGGGCTACGAGCAGTACTTC

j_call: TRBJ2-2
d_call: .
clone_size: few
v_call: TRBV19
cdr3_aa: CASSMEINTGELFF
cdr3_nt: TGTGCCAGTAGTATGGAGATAAACACCGGGGAGCTGTTTTTT

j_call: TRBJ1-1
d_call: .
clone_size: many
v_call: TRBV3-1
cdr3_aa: CASSQVSNTEAFF
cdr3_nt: TGTGCCAGCAGCCAAGTTTCAAACACTGAAGCTTTCTTT

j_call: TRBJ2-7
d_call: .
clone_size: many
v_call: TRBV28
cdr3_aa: CASSWNRQGGNEQYF
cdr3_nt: TGTGCCAGCAGTTGGAACAGACAGGGAGGGAACGAGCAGTACTTC

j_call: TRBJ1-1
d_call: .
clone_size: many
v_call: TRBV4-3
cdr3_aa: CASSQAIGGNTEAFF
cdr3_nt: TGCGCCAGCAGCCAAGCGATCGGGGGGAACACTGAAGCTTTCTTT

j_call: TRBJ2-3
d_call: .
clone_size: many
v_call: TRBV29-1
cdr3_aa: CSVGGRVTDTQYF
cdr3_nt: TGCAGCGTTGGGGGCAGGGTAACAGATACGCAGTATTTT

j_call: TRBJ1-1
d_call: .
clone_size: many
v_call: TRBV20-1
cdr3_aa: CSARNPRGATEAFF
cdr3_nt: TGCAGTGCTAGGAACCCACGGGGAGCCACTGAAGCTTTCTTT

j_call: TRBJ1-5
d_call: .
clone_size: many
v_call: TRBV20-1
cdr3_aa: CSARAPPAGSNQPQHF
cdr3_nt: TGCAGTGCTAGAGCCCCTCCGGCAGGTAGCAATCAGCCCCAGCATTTT

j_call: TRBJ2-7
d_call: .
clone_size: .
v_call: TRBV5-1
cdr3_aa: CASSLVGSGSSYEQYF
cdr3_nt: TGCGCCAGCAGCTTGGTGGGTAGCGGCAGCTCCTACGAGCAGTACTTC

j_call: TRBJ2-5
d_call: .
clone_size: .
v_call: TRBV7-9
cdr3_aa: CASSGGIEGETQYF
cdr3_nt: TGTGCCAGCAGCGGCGGGATAGAGGGAGAGACCCAGTACTTC

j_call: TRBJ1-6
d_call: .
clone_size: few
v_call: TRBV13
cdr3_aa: CASSTTQGLTNSPLHF
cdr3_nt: TGTGCCAGCAGCACCACCCAAGGTTTAACGAATTCACCCCTCCACTTT

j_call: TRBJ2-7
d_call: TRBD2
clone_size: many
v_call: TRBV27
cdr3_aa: CASRLTGTSVYEQYF
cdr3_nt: TGTGCCAGCAGACTCACCGGGACTAGCGTATACGAGCAGTACTTC

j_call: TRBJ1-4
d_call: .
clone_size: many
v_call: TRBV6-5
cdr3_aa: CASSYGGAAEKLFF
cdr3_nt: TGTGCCAGCAGTTACGGGGGAGCGGCTGAAAAACTGTTTTTT

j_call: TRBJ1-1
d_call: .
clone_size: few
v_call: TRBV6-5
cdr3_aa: CASSYSNGPEAFF
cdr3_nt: TGTGCCAGCAGTTACAGTAACGGTCCTGAAGCTTTCTTT

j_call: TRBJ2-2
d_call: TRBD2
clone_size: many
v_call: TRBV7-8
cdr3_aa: CASSLHGTSGSNTGELFF
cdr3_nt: TGTGCCAGCAGCTTACACGGGACTAGCGGAAGTAACACCGGGGAGCTGTTTTTT

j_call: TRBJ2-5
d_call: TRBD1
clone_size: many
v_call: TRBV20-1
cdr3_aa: CSTPTATGWYQETQYF
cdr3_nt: TGCAGTACCCCCACCGCGACAGGGTGGTACCAAGAGACCCAGTACTTC

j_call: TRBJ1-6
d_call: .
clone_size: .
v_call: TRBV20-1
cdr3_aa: CSATAGALNSPLHF
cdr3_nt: TGCAGTGCCACCGCAGGGGCCCTTAATTCACCCCTCCACTTT

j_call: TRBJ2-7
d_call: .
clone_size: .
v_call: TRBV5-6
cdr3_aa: CASSSASIEQYF
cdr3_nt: TGTGCCAGCAGCTCAGCTAGTATCGAGCAGTACTTC